The 9 T cell receptor beta chains reported below all come from one sample, sequenced in a study of blood T cell repertoires in COVID-19. The protocol was immunoSEQ multiplex PCR, while the TCRdb copy is restricted to in-frame clones and leaves out a portion. The sample gives about 260,000 clones, about 88% of which show up once; 4.1% is in the top ten. Sequencing was performed on PBMCs or T cells enriched from blood (not recorded which). These receptors all stem from a man aged 30 to 39 with acute COVID-19.

The chain has TRBV28 and TRBJ2-2, with 8 bases identical to TRBD2. Germline V gene sequence: CDR1 MDHEN, CDR2 SYDVKM. The V segment lost 6 bases and the J segment 4 bases; nucleotides outside the gene matches: 7. The CDR3 extends over 15 amino acids. CDR3 DNA sequence: TGTGCCAGCAGACAGATAGCGGGACGCACCGGGGAGCTGTTTTTT. Translating it yields CASRQIAGRTGELFF.

The V gene is TRBV20-1, the J gene TRBJ2-3; D ambiguous. Germline CDR1 DFQATT, CDR2 SNEGSKA (reference sequence). The CDR3 extends over 11 amino acids. V was trimmed by 3 bases and J by 5 bases, leaving 6 bases between them. This chain's CDR3 is CSASHIDTQYF. The DNA for the CDR3 is TGCAGTGCTAGCCACATAGATACGCAGTATTTT.

The J gene is TRBJ1-1, the V gene TRBV29-1; TRBD1 might be the D (5 bases). The CDR3 length is 14 residues. Trimming removed 1 base from V and 1 base from J, with 10 bases in between. Germline CDR1 is SQVTM and CDR2 is ANQGSEA. CDR3 DNA sequence: TGCAGCGTTGAAGCCGGGACTGCGAACACTGAAGCTTTCTTT. Translated, it gives CSVEAGTANTEAFF.

There are a few counts of this clone. The chain carries TRBV6-1 and TRBJ1-1; no firm D call. Germline V lookup: CDR1 MNHNS, CDR2 SASEGT. Trimming took off 1 base at V and 5 bases at J, with 8 bases between the two ends. This CDR3 spans 13 amino acids. The CDR3 reads CASSEGLRTEAFF. As DNA, the CDR3 is TGTGCCAGCAGTGAAGGTTTGAGGACTGAAGCTTTCTTT.

The chain couples TRBV7-6 to TRBJ1-5; D unresolved. Trimming shortened V by 7 bases and J by 2 bases, and 15 bases separated the two germline ends. This CDR3 has 15 residues. Germline CDR1 and CDR2: SGHVS and FNYEAQ. The CDR3 reads CASNHPRFGNQPQHF. As DNA, the CDR3 is TGTGCCAGCAACCATCCCCGGTTCGGCAATCAGCCCCAGCATTTT. Complete variable domain (other parts from reference TRBV7-6 and TRBJ1-5): GAGVSQSPRYKVTKRGQDVALRCDPISGHVSLYWYRQALGQGPEFLTYFNYEAQQDKSGLPNDRFSAERPEGSISTLTIQRTEQRDSAMYRCASNHPRFGNQPQHFGDGTRLSIL.

The chain is built from TRBV5-4 and TRBJ2-6; D gene unclear. The CDR3 consists of 15 residues. V lost 0 bases and J lost 1, with 5 bases in between. Germline lookup yields CDR1 SGHNT and CDR2 YYREEE (reference sequence). The CDR3 bases are TGTGCCAGCAGCTTGGGAGTGTCTGGGGCCAACGTCCTGACTTTC. Translated: CASSLGVSGANVLTF. Looking up the rest from reference TRBV5-4 and TRBJ2-6 gives the full variable domain: ETGVTQSPTHLIKTRGQQVTLRCSSQSGHNTVSWYQQALGQGPQFIFQYYREEENGRGNFPPRFSGLQFPNYSSELNVNALELDDSALYLCASSLGVSGANVLTFGAGSRLTVL.

This clone was detected a few times. The chain carries TRBV19 and TRBJ1-1; 8 positions match TRBD1. The CDR3 is made up of 15 amino acids. Germline V gene data show CDR1 as LNHDA and CDR2 as SQIVND (reference sequence). V dropped 3 bases and J dropped 2; count of bases not matched to a gene: 5. This CDR3 reads CASSIDRGFNTEAFF. The CDR3 DNA sequence: TGTGCCAGTAGTATCGACAGGGGATTCAACACTGAAGCTTTCTTT.

The J gene is TRBJ1-5, the V gene TRBV19; no definite D call. The CDR3 totals 15 residues. V lost 7 bases to trimming and J lost 0 bases, with 13 bases between them. Germline assignment: CDR1 LNHDA and CDR2 SQIVND (reference sequence). The DNA of the CDR3 is TGTGCCAGTACCCAGGTTGTCAATAGCAATCAGCCCCAGCATTTT. It specifies CASTQVVNSNQPQHF. The full variable domain, its missing parts supplied by reference TRBV19 and TRBJ1-5, is DGGITQSPKYLFRKEGQNVTLSCEQNLNHDAMYWYRQDPGQGLRLIYYSQIVNDFQKGDIAEGYSVSREKKESFPLTVTSAQKNPTAFYLCASTQVVNSNQPQHFGDGTRLSIL.

This clone was detected only a few times. The rearrangement joins TRBV7-9 to TRBJ2-1; 7 bases fit TRBD2. V was pared by 1 base and J by 10 bases, with 1 base of the junction left unmatched. Germline assignment: CDR1 SEHNR and CDR2 FQNEAQ (reference sequence). The CDR3 consists of 12 residues. CDR3 sequence reads: CASSLGGGEQFF. The CDR3 DNA reads as TGTGCCAGCAGCTTAGGCGGGGGAGAGCAGTTCTTC.